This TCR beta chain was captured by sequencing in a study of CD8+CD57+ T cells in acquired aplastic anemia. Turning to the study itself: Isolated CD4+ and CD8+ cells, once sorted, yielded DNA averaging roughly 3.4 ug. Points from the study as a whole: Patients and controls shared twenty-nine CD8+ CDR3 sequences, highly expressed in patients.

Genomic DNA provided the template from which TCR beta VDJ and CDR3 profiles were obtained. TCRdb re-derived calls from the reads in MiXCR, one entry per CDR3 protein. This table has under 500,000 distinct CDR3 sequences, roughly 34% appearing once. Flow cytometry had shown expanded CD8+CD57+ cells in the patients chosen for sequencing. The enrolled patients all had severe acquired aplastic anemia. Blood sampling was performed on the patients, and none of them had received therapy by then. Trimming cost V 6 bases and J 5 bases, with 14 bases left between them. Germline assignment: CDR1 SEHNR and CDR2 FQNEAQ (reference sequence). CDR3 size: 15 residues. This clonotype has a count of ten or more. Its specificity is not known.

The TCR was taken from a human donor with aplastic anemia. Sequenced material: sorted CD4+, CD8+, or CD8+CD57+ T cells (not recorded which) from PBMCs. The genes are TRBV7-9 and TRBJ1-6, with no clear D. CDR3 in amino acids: CASSPDGSNNSPLHF. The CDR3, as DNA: TGTGCCAGCAGTCCGGACGGGAGCAATAATTCACCCCTCCACTTT.